This TCR beta chain was sequenced for a study of tumor-infiltrating lymphocytes in primary liver carcinoma (dated by TCRdb to the late 2010s). For the study in its entirety: Between late 2015 and 2016, roughly five patients in China with histopathologically diagnosed primary liver carcinoma had surgical resection. A total of some 35 specimens from 5 patients went through TCRbeta repertoire sequencing, namely 25 tumor regions, 5 adjacent noncancerous liver tissues and 5 peripheral blood samples. Of the five patients, three men and two women aged 30 to 69 years, four had hepatocellular carcinoma and one had combined HCC and intrahepatic cholangiocarcinoma. TCRbeta repertoire sequencing, expression microarrays and whole-exome sequencing were combined in the study across five regions of each liver tumor, with adjacent normal tissue and blood also included. High reproducibility was observed for the technical replicate repertoires, with mean shared-clone rates around 0.9 and correlation coefficients above 0.95. Samples yielded roughly 3.65 to 7.13 million productive TCRbeta reads; read depth did not differ significantly between tissue types. The five patients had tumors of stage T1-T3 N0M0, with maximum diameters ranging from about 4 to 11 cm.

A constant-region primer and ProtoScript II reverse transcriptase were used to reverse-transcribe TCRbeta-specific cDNA from about 500 ng total RNA. Three nested multiplex PCR rounds, following a slightly modified ARM-PCR procedure, were used to build the TCRbeta libraries. Sample barcodes and Illumina adapters were attached in a final 25-cycle PCR using Deep VentR polymerase. Amplicons of 200-500 bp were gel-purified with a QIAquick gel extraction kit before sequencing. TCRbeta amplicons were sequenced on an Illumina HiSeq 2500 with 250-bp paired-end reads. Concerning the study's data processing: Quality trimming of reads was performed with Trimmomatic v0.33, and paired reads were merged with FLASH v1.2.11 so that full CDR3 sequences could be recovered. MiGEC v1.2.1b assigned V, D and J germline segments to the rearranged TCRbeta sequences. Clonotype statistics and Shannon-Wiener diversity indices were computed with VDJtools v1.0.0. To reduce sampling bias, subsequent analyses other than the diversity analysis used only the 250 most abundant clonotypes in each sample. In TCRdb, the public reads were trimmed at Q25 with fastp and aligned with MiXCR, with productive beta chains retained. One record per CDR3 amino acid sequence lists the most common genes and DNA. The V and J calls and clone size come from TCRdb's table, not from the authors' own analysis. This sample has some 320,000 distinct CDR3 sequences in its table, and 65% of those were observed once. Together, the top ten hold approximately 9% of the sample.

Concerning this clonotype itself: No cognate antigen has been identified for it. An end of the junction does not agree with germline; a read error may underlie this.

Study-wide conclusions, independent of this receptor: Because the samples were bulk and unsorted, CD4+ and CD8+ T cell repertoires could not be compared. Only the TCR beta chain was sequenced, which likely underestimates true repertoire diversity because unpaired alpha chains were not captured. Repertoire overlap was higher between tumor regions (mean roughly 35%) than tumor-adjacent (approximately 17%) or tumor-blood (approximately 15%) pairs, consistent with antigen-driven expansion. Compared with blood, tumors had a significantly larger share of the repertoire taken up by the top 250 clones (p = 0.039). With just a handful of patients in the study, the authors point out that the findings should be validated in a larger study.

RNA from unsorted whole blood was extracted with TRIzol reagent, and germline DNA was obtained with the DNeasy Blood & Tissue kit. Patients had chronic HBV infection and were treatment-naive at sampling. Before surgery, roughly 4 milliliters of peripheral blood were collected into K2EDTA tubes. Sequenced input: peripheral blood. The source of this sequence is a man aged 40-55 years with primary liver carcinoma and hepatitis B virus infection.

The DNA sequence is TGTGCTAGCAGGGGCCTAAGGGGGTGGACCAAAAACACTCAGTACTTC. The translation is CASRGLRGWTKNTQYF. Here the chain combines TRBV11-2 and TRBJ2-4; TRBD1 is a possible D gene, resting on 6 matching bases. The germline V gene gives CDR1 as SGHAT and CDR2 as FQNNGV. The CDR3 goes from the cysteine to the phenylalanine over 16 residues. Only the CDR3 DNA is retained, 48 bases long and in frame from the first base.